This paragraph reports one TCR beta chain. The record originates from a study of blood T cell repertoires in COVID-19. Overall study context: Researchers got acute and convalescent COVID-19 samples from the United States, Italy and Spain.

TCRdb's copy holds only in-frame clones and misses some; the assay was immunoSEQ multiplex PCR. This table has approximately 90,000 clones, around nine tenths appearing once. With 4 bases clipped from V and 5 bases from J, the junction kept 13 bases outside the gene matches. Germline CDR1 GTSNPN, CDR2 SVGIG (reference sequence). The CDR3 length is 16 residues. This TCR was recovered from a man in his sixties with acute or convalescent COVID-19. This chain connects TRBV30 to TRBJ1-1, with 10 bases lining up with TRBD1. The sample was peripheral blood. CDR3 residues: CAWTSGTGALGTEAFF. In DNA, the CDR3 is TGTGCCTGGACCTCCGGGACAGGGGCTCTGGGGACTGAAGCTTTCTTT.